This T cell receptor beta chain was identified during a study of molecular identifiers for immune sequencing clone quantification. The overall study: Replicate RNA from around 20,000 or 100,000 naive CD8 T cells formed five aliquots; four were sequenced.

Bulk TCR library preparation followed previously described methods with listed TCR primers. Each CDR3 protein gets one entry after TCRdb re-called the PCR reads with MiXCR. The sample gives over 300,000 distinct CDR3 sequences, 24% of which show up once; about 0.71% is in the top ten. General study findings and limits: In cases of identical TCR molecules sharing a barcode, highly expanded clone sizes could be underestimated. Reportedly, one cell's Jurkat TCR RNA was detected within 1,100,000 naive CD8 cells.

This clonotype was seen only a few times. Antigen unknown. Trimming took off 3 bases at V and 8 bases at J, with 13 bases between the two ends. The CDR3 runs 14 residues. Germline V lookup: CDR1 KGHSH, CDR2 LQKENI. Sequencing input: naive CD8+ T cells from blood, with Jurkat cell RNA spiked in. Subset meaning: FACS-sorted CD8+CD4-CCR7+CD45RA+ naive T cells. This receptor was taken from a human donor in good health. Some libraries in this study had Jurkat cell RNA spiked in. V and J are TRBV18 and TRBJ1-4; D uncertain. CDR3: CASSPPSELEKLFF. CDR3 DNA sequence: TGTGCCAGCTCACCCCCCTCGGAGTTGGAAAAACTGTTTTTT.